Listed below are T cell receptor beta chains from one sample, sequenced in a study of blood T cells in healthy people across ages. TCRdb reanalysed the 5' RACE reads using MiXCR and keeps one entry per CDR3 protein. Of under 2 million distinct CDR3 sequences listed, 34% are singletons. The sample taken for sequencing was blood. Receptor source: a woman aged 25 to 39 in good health. Each CDR3 is given with its conserved first and last residue. Each record gives: clone size, D gene, V gene, J gene, CDR3 DNA, CDR3 protein. D genes are given only for firm matches. Size is omitted from some rows. Given values are once, few, many or a class for expanded clones.

few	-	TRBV5-1	TRBJ1-4	TGCGCCAGCAGCTTGGAGGACAGCCTTAATGAAAAACTGTTTTTT	CASSLEDSLNEKLFF
-	TRBD1	TRBV19	TRBJ2-1	TGTACCAGTAGTGCCAGACAGGGGGCGATCCCCCATGAGCAGTTCTTC	CTSSARQGAIPHEQFF
few	TRBD1	TRBV7-2	TRBJ1-2	TGTGCCAGCACCCTGACAGGGGACCCTGGCTACACCTTC	CASTLTGDPGYTF
-	TRBD2	TRBV2	TRBJ2-7	TGTGCCAGCAGTCCACTAGCGGGGGTGATCTCCTACGAGCAGTACTTC	CASSPLAGVISYEQYF
-	TRBD1	TRBV5-1	TRBJ1-2	TGCGCCAGCAGCACCGGACAGGGGCACTATGGCTACACCTTC	CASSTGQGHYGYTF
many	TRBD1	TRBV5-1	TRBJ2-5	TGTGCCAGCAGCTCCCCAGGGGGCGGAGAGACCCAGTACTTC	CASSSPGGGETQYF
few	TRBD1	TRBV9	TRBJ1-1	TGTGCCAGCAGCGCCGACCCCAAGAGGGGGACAGGGGCTTTCTTT	CASSADPKRGTGAFF
-	-	TRBV4-1	TRBJ1-2	TGCGCCAGCAGCCAAGGTCCCGAGAGCCTTCATTACTATGGCTACACCTTC	CASSQGPESLHYYGYTF
-	-	TRBV25-1	TRBJ2-1	TGTGCCAGCAGTGAGACAAGGGTCGTTGCGGATGAGCAGTTCTTC	CASSETRVVADEQFF
many	TRBD2	TRBV20-1	TRBJ2-7	TGCAGTGCTAGAAGACAAGCGGGAGATACCATCTCCTACGAGCAGTACTTC	CSARRQAGDTISYEQYF
many	-	TRBV4-1	TRBJ2-5	TGCGCCAGCAGCCAAGATAGGGGAGACGAGACCCAGTACTTC	CASSQDRGDETQYF
-	-	TRBV20-1	TRBJ1-5	TGCAGTGCTAGGTGGGGGGTTTGGGGTCAGCCCCAGCATTTT	CSARWGVWGQPQHF
-	-	TRBV6-6	TRBJ2-7	TGTGCCAGCAGTTACTCGATGGGCAGGGGGGACTACGAGCAGTACTTC	CASSYSMGRGDYEQYF
-	-	TRBV4-1	TRBJ1-2	TGCGCCAGCAGCCAAGCTTTTCGCGAGATGGGGGTTTATGGCTACACCTTC	CASSQAFREMGVYGYTF
once	-	TRBV11-2	TRBJ1-4	TGTGCCAGCAGCTTAGGACAAGCAACTAATGAAAAACTGTTTTTT	CASSLGQATNEKLFF
-	-	TRBV9	TRBJ1-2	TGTGCCAGCAGCCGTAGGGAAAATGGCTACACCTTC	CASSRRENGYTF
many	TRBD1	TRBV6-1	TRBJ1-2	TGTGCCAGCAGCCCGACAGGGGAGAATGGCTACACCTTC	CASSPTGENGYTF
-	-	TRBV10-1	TRBJ2-7	TGCGCCAAAAAGCGGCGAGATGTTCGACCGTACTTC	CAKKRRDVRPYF
-	TRBD2	TRBV6-5	TRBJ2-3	TGTGCCAGCAGTCGCGGGAGGGCCGGGACAGATACGCAGTATTTT	CASSRGRAGTDTQYF
-	TRBD2	TRBV9	TRBJ2-7	TGTGCCAGCAGCATCGGACTAGCCAACTACGAGCAGTACTTC	CASSIGLANYEQYF
-	-	TRBV20-1	TRBJ2-7	TGCAGTGCTAGAGGGGGGTCCTTAGGCGAGCAGTACTTC	CSARGGSLGEQYF
-	TRBD1	TRBV5-8	TRBJ2-5	TGTGCCAGCAGCCCCCTGGGGGACAGGGGGCTAAAAGAGACCCAGTACTTC	CASSPLGDRGLKETQYF
few	TRBD1	TRBV27	TRBJ2-7	TGTGCCAGCAGTAGATCCGGGACAGGGGCCTACGAGCAGTACTTC	CASSRSGTGAYEQYF
few	-	TRBV3-1	TRBJ1-5	TGTGCCGGCAGCCAAACAGTAGGCAATCAGCCCCAGCATTTT	CAGSQTVGNQPQHF
few	-	TRBV11-2	TRBJ1-1	TGTGCCAGCAGCTTAGGGGCGGGGGATGAAGCTTTCTTT	CASSLGAGDEAFF
-	-	TRBV4-2	TRBJ2-3	TGTACCAGCAGCCTTGGTGGCGCGGCAACGCAGTATTTT	CTSSLGGAATQYF
-	-	TRBV20-1	TRBJ2-1	TGCAGTGCCTACACACTGAGCTCCTACAGTGAGCAGTTCTTC	CSAYTLSSYSEQFF
medium-sized	-	TRBV11-2	TRBJ2-1	TGTGCCAGCAGCTTAGGTCTAGCTCACCACAATGAGCAGTTCTTC	CASSLGLAHHNEQFF
once	-	TRBV5-1	TRBJ2-2	TGCGCCAGCAGCTACGCCGGGACCTATACCGGGGAGCTGTTTTTT	CASSYAGTYTGELFF
-	-	TRBV25-1	TRBJ1-1	TGTGCCAGCAGTGAATGGGAGGGGCTGAACACTGAAGCTTTCTTT	CASSEWEGLNTEAFF
-	TRBD1	TRBV20-1	TRBJ1-5	TGCAGTGCGACAACCGGGACAGCCCCCAGGTCCCAGCATTTT	CSATTGTAPRSQHF
many	TRBD2	TRBV4-1	TRBJ2-7	TGCGCCAGCAGCCAAGATCGCCTAGCGGGGGACTCCTACGAGCAGTACTTC	CASSQDRLAGDSYEQYF
-	-	TRBV27	TRBJ1-5	TGTGCCAGCAGGGTCCGGAACAGCCATAATCAGCCCCAGCATTTT	CASRVRNSHNQPQHF
-	-	TRBV7-8	TRBJ2-5	TGTGCCAGCAGGGACCTAGCGTACCAAGAGACCCAGTACTTC	CASRDLAYQETQYF
-	-	TRBV15	TRBJ2-1	TGTGCCACCAGCAGAGATCCGGGGCTGAGCAATGAGCAGTTCTTC	CATSRDPGLSNEQFF
-	-	TRBV5-1	TRBJ2-5	TGCGCCAGCAGCTTGGCCGGGGTGGCCAATGAGCAGTACTTC	CASSLAGVANEQYF
few	-	TRBV6-6	TRBJ1-1	TGTGCCAGCAGTGGGGGGGAGTCCAGCACTGAAGCTTTCTTT	CASSGGESSTEAFF
-	TRBD1	TRBV18	TRBJ2-7	TGTGCCAGCTCACCACAGGGACAGGGGGACCTCCCTTTCTACGAGCAGTACTTC	CASSPQGQGDLPFYEQYF
few	-	TRBV7-8	TRBJ2-1	TGTGCCAGCAACACTAAAGGGGCTAGCGATGAGCAGTTCTTC	CASNTKGASDEQFF
few	TRBD2	TRBV6-2/TRBV6-3	TRBJ2-7	TGTGCCAGCAGCCCCGGGTGGCTAGCGGTTAGCTCCTACGAGCAGTACTTC	CASSPGWLAVSSYEQYF
-	-	TRBV7-9	TRBJ2-5	TGTACCAGCAGCTTATCCCGGACATCCCAGAGAGGGGAGACCCAGTACTTC	CTSSLSRTSQRGETQYF
few	-	TRBV6-2/TRBV6-3	TRBJ1-1	TGTGCCAGCAATCCGGAGCTTTTGAACACTGAAGCTTTCTTT	CASNPELLNTEAFF
few	TRBD1	TRBV7-2	TRBJ2-5	TGTGCCAGCAGCTTCCAGGGGGCGCCGGTGGAGACCCAGTACTTC	CASSFQGAPVETQYF
many	-	TRBV25-1	TRBJ2-7	TGTGCCAGCAGTGGGATCCGGGCAGGGGACGAGCAGTACTTC	CASSGIRAGDEQYF
-	-	TRBV20-1	TRBJ2-6	TGCAGTGCTAGAGTGGTTGGGGCCAACGTCCTGACTTTC	CSARVVGANVLTF
few	-	TRBV20-1	TRBJ1-6	TGCAGTGCTAGACCCGGGACGGGGAGTGGGTCACCCCTCCACTTT	CSARPGTGSGSPLHF
few	-	TRBV29-1	TRBJ2-5	TGCAGCGTTGAAGAGGGAAGGAACTCGTACCAAGAGACCCAGTACTTC	CSVEEGRNSYQETQYF
few	TRBD2	TRBV6-1	TRBJ2-7	TGTGCCAGCAGCAAAACCGGGACTAGCGGCTCCTACGAGCAGTACTTC	CASSKTGTSGSYEQYF
few	TRBD1	TRBV27	TRBJ1-5	TGTGCCAGCAGCTTCGGGACAGGGGGTGGTCAGCCCCAGCATTTT	CASSFGTGGGQPQHF
few	-	TRBV13	TRBJ2-7	TGTGCCAGCAGCTCGAAAGGCAGCTCCTACGAGCAGTACTTC	CASSSKGSSYEQYF
-	-	TRBV6-6	TRBJ1-1	TGTGCCAGCAGTTATATCGGCGGAGGCACTGAAGCTTTCTTT	CASSYIGGGTEAFF
few	-	TRBV6-1	TRBJ2-5	TGTGCCAGCAGTGCGCTGGGGTTGGGGCAAGAGACCCAGTACTTC	CASSALGLGQETQYF
few	-	TRBV7-3	TRBJ2-1	TGTGCCAGCAGCCTAACGAGGTACAATGAGCAGTTCTTC	CASSLTRYNEQFF
few	-	TRBV20-1	TRBJ1-2	TGCAGTGGGCGCGGGGGCTGGGAGTTATTTGGCTACACCTTC	CSGRGGWELFGYTF
-	-	TRBV30	TRBJ2-1	TGTGCCTGGAGACCTAGGTCCCACAATGAGCAGTTCTTC	CAWRPRSHNEQFF
-	TRBD1	TRBV9	TRBJ1-2	TGTGCCAGCAGTACCGGGACAGGGGTGTCGGGCTACACCTTC	CASSTGTGVSGYTF
-	-	TRBV6-2/TRBV6-3	TRBJ1-1	TGTGCCAGCCAACCAGGGCCGAACACTGAAGCTTTCTTT	CASQPGPNTEAFF
-	TRBD1	TRBV2	TRBJ2-7	TGTGCCAGCAAGGACAGGGTCCACGAGCAGTACTTC	CASKDRVHEQYF
-	TRBD2	TRBV5-1	TRBJ2-1	TGCGCCAGCAGCTTGGAACGAGCGGGAGTTGACAATGAGCAGTTCTTC	CASSLERAGVDNEQFF
-	-	TRBV6-1	TRBJ1-2	TGTGCCAGCAGTGACCGACAGGCAAACTATGGCTACACCTTC	CASSDRQANYGYTF